This T cell receptor (beta chain) was profiled in a study of cytomegalovirus exposure and HLA in healthy donors. Study-level points and caveats: A later look showed TCR association rates differing by HLA locus, highest for DRB1 and lowest for HLA-C. A later analysis linked a missense variant in DCLRE1C to the trimming of TCR beta V and J genes. For most TCR sequences rarity was the rule, although some public TCRs occurred in many donors.

The PCR employed 60 Vbeta primers together with 13 Jbeta primers. Repertoires were generated with immunoSEQ multiplex PCR, while TCRdb's copy carries only in-frame clones and drops some. The table lists about 69,000 clones, 74% of them singletons. Trimming stripped 0 bases from V and 4 bases from J, with 9 bases between. Germline CDR1 and CDR2: LNHNV and YYDKDF (reference sequence). The CDR3 runs 14 residues. Points on this clone: Its cognate antigen is unknown.

J is TRBJ1-2 and V is TRBV15; D not resolved. The receptor was isolated from a woman in her fifties or sixties in good health and CMV-seropositive. The specimen was PBMCs. DNA for the CDR3: TGTGCCACCAGCAGAGATGGGGAGGGCTATGGCTACACCTTC. Translation: CATSRDGEGYGYTF. The whole variable domain, remainder taken from reference TRBV15 and TRBJ1-2, is DAMVIQNPRYQVTQFGKPVTLSCSQTLNHNVMYWYQQKSSQAPKLLFHYYDKDFNNEADTPDNFQSRRPNTSFCFLDIRSPGLGDTAMYLCATSRDGEGYGYTFGSGTRLTVV.